The source of this T cell receptor beta chain is a study of vaccination and CD4 T cells after COVID-19. Looking at the study overall: The convalescent population consisted of six males and four females, two of whom were of Hispanic ethnicity. From HCoV-229E, HCoV-OC43, HCoV-NL63 and SARS-CoV-2, overlapping spike peptides were used to stimulate the cells.

This clonotype was recorded a few times. Antigen unknown. Trimming left V 1 base short and J 0 bases short, with 5 bases between. This CDR3 comprises 14 residues. CDR1 and CDR2 from the germline V gene are SGHAT and FQNNGV. Indicated treatment: roughly 11-day PBMC culture with coronavirus spike peptide pools or control peptides (ViraFEST assay). The Oncomine TCR Beta short-read assay was applied to DNA of cultured CD4+ T cells. Investigators isolated genomic DNA from cultured CD4+ T cells. TCRdb re-called the PCR reads through MiXCR, storing one row per CDR3 protein. The sample records 8,500 to 9,500 distinct CDR3 sequences, about 67% being singletons.

The J gene is TRBJ2-3, the V gene TRBV11-2; D is undetermined. Sequenced sample: CD4+ T cells from blood, cultured in vitro. The sequence was collected from a human donor who had recovered from COVID-19. CDR3: CASSLAPSTDTQYF. Written as DNA, the CDR3 is TGTGCCAGCAGCTTAGCCCCAAGCACAGATACGCAGTATTTT.